The clone carrying this TCR beta chain has more than one count but fewer than ten. What it binds is not known. The unexposed donors gave CD4+ T cells in about 2010-2019, prior to COVID-19. After ten to eleven days of culture, CD4+ T cells were isolated. The data were taken from a study of CD4 T cells in relation to SARS-CoV-2 and coronaviruses. Points from the study as a whole: In roughly 65% of donors, memory CD4+ clonotypes crossrecognized SARS-CoV-2 and at least one common cold coronavirus spike.

The V gene's germline CDR1 is SGHTA and CDR2 FQGNSA. Trimming took 9 bases from V and 7 from J, leaving 13 bases between them. The CDR3 has 11 amino acids. The repertoire was sequenced with immunoSEQ multiplex PCR; TCRdb's copy has only in-frame clones and lacks some. The table records about 21,000 clones, about three fifths of them present only once. The rearrangement uses TRBV7-2 and TRBJ2-7; possible D gene TRBD1, 5 bases. Source material: CD4+ T cells from PBMCs, cultured in vitro. The TCR was taken from a human donor in good health. CDR3 bases: TGTGCCAGTACCAGGGCGCGGGAGCAGTACTTC. Translated, it gives CASTRAREQYF.